A selection of T cell receptor beta chains follows, all from one sample in a study of blood T cells in healthy people across ages. TCRdb re-analysed the 5' RACE reads in MiXCR, keeping a single row per CDR3 protein. In the table there are some 1.8 million distinct CDR3 sequences, roughly two fifths of which are singletons. Sequenced material: blood. The receptors stem from a human donor in good health. CDR3s include the opening cysteine and the closing phenylalanine or tryptophan. The order of the fields is clone size, D gene, V gene, J gene, CDR3 DNA, CDR3 protein. The D gene is left open where the match is weak. Size is omitted from some rows. Given values are once, few, many or a class for expanded clones.

>-|TRBD1|TRBV29-1|TRBJ2-7
TGCAGCGCGACCGGGACAGTGACCTACGAGCAGTACTTC
CSATGTVTYEQYF
>few|-|TRBV29-1|TRBJ1-6
TGCAGCGTTGTGGAACAAGATAATTCACCCCTCCACTTT
CSVVEQDNSPLHF
>-|-|TRBV6-2/TRBV6-3|TRBJ1-2
TGTGCCAGCACCCAAGGGGACTACTATGGCTACACCTTC
CASTQGDYYGYTF
>-|-|TRBV6-5|TRBJ2-7
TGTGCCAGCAGTCCCCATCGGGGGATGGGGTACTTC
CASSPHRGMGYF
>-|-|TRBV6-2/TRBV6-3|TRBJ1-1
TGTGCCAGCAGATTACAGGGCCCTGAAGCTTTCTTT
CASRLQGPEAFF
>-|TRBD2|TRBV5-4|TRBJ2-1
TGTGCCAGCAGCCCCAGGACTAGCGTGATTGAGCAGTTCTTC
CASSPRTSVIEQFF
>-|-|TRBV6-2/TRBV6-3|TRBJ1-2
TGTGCCAGCAGTTTGTTGCGCCATCTCTCTGGCTACACCTTC
CASSLLRHLSGYTF
>-|-|TRBV9|TRBJ2-7
TGTGCCAGCAGCGTAGCAGCGGGACATTCCTACGAGCAGTACTTC
CASSVAAGHSYEQYF
>-|TRBD1|TRBV20-1|TRBJ1-5
TGCAGTGCTAGAGACATCCCGGACAGGCAGGGGGTACCCCAGCATTTT
CSARDIPDRQGVPQHF
>-|-|TRBV20-1|TRBJ2-1
TGCAGTGCAGAAGGCCAACTAGTTCCCGCTGATGAGCAGTTCTTC
CSAEGQLVPADEQFF
>many|-|TRBV29-1|TRBJ2-7
TGCAGCGTCGTAGTGTGGGGGTACGAGCAGTACTTC
CSVVVWGYEQYF
>few|-|TRBV20-1|TRBJ1-6
TGCAGTGCTAGTCCGGGGCAGTCACCCCTCCACTTT
CSASPGQSPLHF
>-|-|TRBV20-1|TRBJ1-4
TGCAGTGCGACCGGCGGCGAAAAACTGTTTTTT
CSATGGEKLFF
>-|TRBD2|TRBV7-2|TRBJ2-4
TGTGCCAGCAGCTCTAGCGGGGGGGCCGCCGCTCAGCAGTACTTC
CASSSSGGAAAQQYF
>few|-|TRBV9|TRBJ1-2
TGTGCCAGCAGCGTAGGCGACACGAACTATGGCTACACCTTC
CASSVGDTNYGYTF
>few|TRBD1|TRBV9|TRBJ2-1
TGTGCCAGCAGCGGCAGGGGGCAGGGGTACAATGAGCAGTTCTTC
CASSGRGQGYNEQFF
>-|-|TRBV7-3|TRBJ1-5
TGTGCCAGCAGAGCCAGCAATCAGCCCCAGCATTTT
CASRASNQPQHF
>-|-|TRBV12-3/TRBV12-4|TRBJ2-7
TGTGCCAGCAGTTTTCAGGGGCGGGACTACGAGCAGTACTTC
CASSFQGRDYEQYF
>-|-|TRBV7-9|TRBJ1-2
TGTGCCAGCAGCTTAGAAGGGTTAGATGGCTACACCTTC
CASSLEGLDGYTF
>few|-|TRBV20-1|TRBJ1-4
TGCAGTGCGTTACCACAGGGCTCTAATGAAAAACTGTTTTTT
CSALPQGSNEKLFF
>-|-|TRBV7-3|TRBJ2-3
TGTGCCAGCAGCAGAAACGGGGAGGCAGATACGCAGTATTTT
CASSRNGEADTQYF
>-|TRBD1|TRBV7-9|TRBJ2-1
TGTGCCAGCAGCTTACCGGACAGGGATGAGCAGTTCTTC
CASSLPDRDEQFF
>few|TRBD1|TRBV5-1|TRBJ1-3
TGCGCCAGCAAGGGACAGGACTCTGGAAACACCATATATTTT
CASKGQDSGNTIYF
>-|TRBD2|TRBV12-3/TRBV12-4|TRBJ2-1
TGTGCCACCCTTCCGGGGACTAGCGTGAACAATGAGCGGTTCTTC
CATLPGTSVNNERFF
>-|-|TRBV20-1|TRBJ2-7
TGCAGTGCTAGAGCCCCCCAGAGGGCCTCTTGGAGCGAGCAGTACTTC
CSARAPQRASWSEQYF
>-|TRBD1|TRBV27|TRBJ2-7
TGTGCCAGCAGTCCGACAGGGGTGAGCGAGCAGTACTTC
CASSPTGVSEQYF
>-|TRBD1|TRBV12-3/TRBV12-4|TRBJ2-3
TGTGCCAGCAGCCAAGGACAGGGTCACACGAGCACAGATGCGCAGTATTTT
CASSQGQGHTSTDAQYF
>-|-|TRBV5-6|TRBJ2-1
TGTGCCAGCAGTCCGACAGGTCAGATTGGTCTCAGCTCCTACAATGAGCAGTTCTTC
CASSPTGQIGLSSYNEQFF
>-|-|TRBV20-1|TRBJ2-3
TGCAGTGCTAGAGATGAACGGGCAACAGATACGCAGTATTTT
CSARDERATDTQYF
>-|-|TRBV4-1|TRBJ1-4
TGCGCCAGCAGCCAATCCGTAGCGAAGGGCAAAGCTAATGAAAAACTGTTTTTT
CASSQSVAKGKANEKLFF
>-|-|TRBV28|TRBJ1-1
TGTGCCAGCACACCTCGGCGGGGGTCCGCTGAAGCTTTCTTT
CASTPRRGSAEAFF
>few|-|TRBV20-1|TRBJ1-1
TGCAGTGCTAGAGTTGGAGAGGTGTACACTGAGGCTTTCTTT
CSARVGEVYTEAFF
>-|-|TRBV20-1|TRBJ1-2
TGCAGTGCTATAGGACCAATTTTAAACTATGGCTACACCTTC
CSAIGPILNYGYTF
>-|-|TRBV4-1|TRBJ1-4
TGCGCCAGCAGCCAAGAACCCAGGGCAAGTGAAAAACTGTTTTTT
CASSQEPRASEKLFF
>-|-|TRBV5-1|TRBJ1-4
TGCGCCAGCAGCTTGGACGTGGGGCAAGCTAATGAAAAACTGTTTTTT
CASSLDVGQANEKLFF
>many|-|TRBV5-1|TRBJ2-7
TGCGCCAGCAGCTCCGAGACAGGAAACTCCTACGAGCAGTACTTC
CASSSETGNSYEQYF
>few|TRBD1|TRBV7-6|TRBJ2-5
TGTGCCAGCAGCTCCGGAGCGACAGGGCGTCAAGAGACCCAGTACTTC
CASSSGATGRQETQYF
>-|-|TRBV7-2|TRBJ2-1
TGTGCCAGCAGCTTAGGGGGGTATCACAATGAGCAGTTCTTC
CASSLGGYHNEQFF
>-|TRBD2|TRBV20-1|TRBJ2-1
TGCAGTGCTAGTCCTAGCGGGGCGTACAATGAGCGGTTCTTC
CSASPSGAYNERFF
>few|-|TRBV20-1|TRBJ2-7
TGCAGTGCTATGAGGTCTTGGGAACCCCTTGAGCAGTACTTC
CSAMRSWEPLEQYF
>few|-|TRBV7-2|TRBJ2-3
TGTGCCAGCAGCTTAGGTGCTGGGGGATTCACAGATACGCAGTATTTT
CASSLGAGGFTDTQYF
>few|-|TRBV4-2|TRBJ1-2
TGTGCCAGCCTTACTTCACCAGGCGCTAACTATGGCTACACCTTC
CASLTSPGANYGYTF
>-|TRBD2|TRBV20-1|TRBJ2-7
TGCAGTGCTCCACCCTCCCTAGCGGGGGAGGGGGAGCAGTACTTC
CSAPPSLAGEGEQYF
>few|-|TRBV7-3|TRBJ2-1
TGTGCCAGCAGCCAAGGTCAGGCTATAGAGCAGTTCTTC
CASSQGQAIEQFF
>few|TRBD1|TRBV6-2/TRBV6-3|TRBJ2-4
TGTGCCAGCAGCTTGAGGACAGGAAACATTCAGTACTTC
CASSLRTGNIQYF
>few|-|TRBV5-1|TRBJ2-7
TGCGCCAGCAGGTTCGGCACGGGGGGCACCTACGAGCAGTACTTC
CASRFGTGGTYEQYF
>few|TRBD2|TRBV29-1|TRBJ2-1
TGCAGCGTTTGGCGGGGGGGCCTGAATGAGCAGTTCTTC
CSVWRGGLNEQFF
>-|-|TRBV29-1|TRBJ1-1
TGCAGCGTTGGCCGGAAGATGAACACTGAAGCTTTCTTT
CSVGRKMNTEAFF